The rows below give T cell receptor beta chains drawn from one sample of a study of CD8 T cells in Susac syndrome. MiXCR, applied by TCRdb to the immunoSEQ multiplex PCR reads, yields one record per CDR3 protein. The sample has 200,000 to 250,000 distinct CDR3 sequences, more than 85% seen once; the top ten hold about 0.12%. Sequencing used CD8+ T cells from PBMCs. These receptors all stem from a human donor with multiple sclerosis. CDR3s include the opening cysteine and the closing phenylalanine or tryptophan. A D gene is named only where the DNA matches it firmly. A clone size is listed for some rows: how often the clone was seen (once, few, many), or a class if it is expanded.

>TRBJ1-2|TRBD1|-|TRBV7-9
TGTGCCAGCAGCTTAGTTGCTGGGACAGGGGGACGCTACACCTTC
CASSLVAGTGGRYTF
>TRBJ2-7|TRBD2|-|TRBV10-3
TGTGCCATCAGTGAAGGACTAGCGGGAGCTAATCAGTACTTC
CAISEGLAGANQYF
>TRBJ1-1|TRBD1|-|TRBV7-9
TGTGCCAGCCAGGGAAGGTCCGGGACAGGGGGCGCGTACACTGAAGCTTTCTTT
CASQGRSGTGGAYTEAFF
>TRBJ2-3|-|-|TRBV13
TGTGCCAGCAGCCCCCGACAGGGAGGTGTAACAGATACGCAGTATTTT
CASSPRQGGVTDTQYF
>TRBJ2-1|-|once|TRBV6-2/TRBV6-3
TGTGCCAGCGCGGCATACTCCTACAATGAGCAGTTCTTC
CASAAYSYNEQFF
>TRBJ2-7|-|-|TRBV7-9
TGTGCCAGCAGCTTCGCGGCTAACCCCTACGAGCAGTACTTC
CASSFAANPYEQYF
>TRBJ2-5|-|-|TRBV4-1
TGCGCCAGCAGCCAAGAGTGGAAGGCGGGAACACAAGAGACCCAGTACTTC
CASSQEWKAGTQETQYF
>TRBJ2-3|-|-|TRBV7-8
TGTGCCAGCAGCCTCAGCCCAGGAGGGGGAACAGATACGCAGTATTTT
CASSLSPGGGTDTQYF
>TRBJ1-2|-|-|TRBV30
TGTGCCTGCAGCGGGGCCTTTAACTATGGCTACACCTTC
CACSGAFNYGYTF
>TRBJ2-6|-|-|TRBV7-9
TGTGCCAGCAGCCCCACCCCTGGGGCCAACGTCCTGACTTTC
CASSPTPGANVLTF
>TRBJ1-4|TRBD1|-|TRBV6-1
TGTGCCAGCAGTCGCCTACCTGGACAGGGCCTTAATGAAAAACTGTTTTTT
CASSRLPGQGLNEKLFF
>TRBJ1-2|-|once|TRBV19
TGTGCCAGTAGTATTCTAGGGGAGCTCTATGGCTACACCTTC
CASSILGELYGYTF
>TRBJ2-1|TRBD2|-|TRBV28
TGTGCCAGCAGAACCCTAGCGGGACCGTTCTACAATGAGCAGTTCTTC
CASRTLAGPFYNEQFF
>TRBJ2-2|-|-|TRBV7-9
TGTGCCAGCAGCTTACCTGGGGGTGGGGAGCTGTTTTTT
CASSLPGGGELFF
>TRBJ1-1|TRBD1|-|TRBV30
TGTGCCTGGGGTACAGGGGATTACACTGAAGCTTTCTTT
CAWGTGDYTEAFF
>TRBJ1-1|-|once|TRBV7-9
TGTGCCAGCAGCTTAGACAGAGGGAGCACTGAAGCTTTCTTT
CASSLDRGSTEAFF
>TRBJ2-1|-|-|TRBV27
TGTGCCAGCAGTTTATTAGGCAATGAGCAGTTCTTC
CASSLLGNEQFF
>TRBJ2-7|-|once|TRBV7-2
TGTGCCAGCCGCGGGACCTACGAGCAGTACTTC
CASRGTYEQYF
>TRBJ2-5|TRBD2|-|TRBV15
TGTGCCACCAGCAGAGATGCCGGACTAGGTCAAACCCAGTACTTC
CATSRDAGLGQTQYF
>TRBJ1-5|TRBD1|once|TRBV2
TGTGCCAGCAGTGAACGGGACAGGCCCGTTGGGGAGCCCCAGCATTTT
CASSERDRPVGEPQHF
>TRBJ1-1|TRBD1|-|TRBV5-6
TGTGCCAGCAGCTTGGGGGACAGGGGAAAAGCTTTCTTT
CASSLGDRGKAFF
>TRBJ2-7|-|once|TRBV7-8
TGTGCCAGCAGCCCCCGAAACGACGGCGAGCAGTACTTC
CASSPRNDGEQYF
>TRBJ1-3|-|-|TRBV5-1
TGCGCCAGCAGCGCAAGGGGTCTGGGTACAGGGAGGCCTGGAAACACCATATATTTT
CASSARGLGTGRPGNTIYF
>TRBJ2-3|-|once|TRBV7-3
TGTGCCAGCAGCTTATGGGGGTCTGAGGCAGATACGCAGTATTTT
CASSLWGSEADTQYF
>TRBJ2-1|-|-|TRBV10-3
TGTGCCATCAAAAGTGGGGGCGAGCAGTTCTTC
CAIKSGGEQFF
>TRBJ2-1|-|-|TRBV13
TGTGCCAGCAGCCAAATTGCCCCCTCCTACAATGAGCAGTTCTTC
CASSQIAPSYNEQFF
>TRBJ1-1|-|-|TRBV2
TGTGCCAGCAGTGAATTTACTGAAGCTTTCTTT
CASSEFTEAFF
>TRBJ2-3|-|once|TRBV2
TGTGCCAGCAGTCCCCAAGCAGGTTTCACAGATACGCAGTATTTT
CASSPQAGFTDTQYF
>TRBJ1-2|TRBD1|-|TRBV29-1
TGCAGCGTTCCCCAATTTGGACAGGACGCAAAGGGCTACACCTTC
CSVPQFGQDAKGYTF
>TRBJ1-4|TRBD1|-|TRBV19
TGTGCCAGTAGTATAGGGGGACAGTCTAATGAAAAACTGTTTTTT
CASSIGGQSNEKLFF